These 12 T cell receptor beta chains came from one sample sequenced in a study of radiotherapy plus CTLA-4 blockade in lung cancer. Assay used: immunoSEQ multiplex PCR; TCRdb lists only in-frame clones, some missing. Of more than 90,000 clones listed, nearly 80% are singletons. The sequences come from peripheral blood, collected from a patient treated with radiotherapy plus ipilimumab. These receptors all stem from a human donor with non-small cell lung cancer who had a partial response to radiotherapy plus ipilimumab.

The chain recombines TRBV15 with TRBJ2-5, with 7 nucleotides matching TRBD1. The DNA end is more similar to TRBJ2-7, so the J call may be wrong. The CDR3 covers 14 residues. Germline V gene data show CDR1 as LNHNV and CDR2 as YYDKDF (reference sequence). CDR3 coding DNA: TGTGCCACCAGCAGGGAAGGACAGGCCTACGAGCAGTACTTC. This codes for CATSREGQAYEQYF.

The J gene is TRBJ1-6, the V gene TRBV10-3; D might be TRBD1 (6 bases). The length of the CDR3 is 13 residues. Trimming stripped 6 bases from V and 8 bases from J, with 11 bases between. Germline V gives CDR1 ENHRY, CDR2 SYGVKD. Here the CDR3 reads CAIRRTADSPLHF. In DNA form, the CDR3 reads TGTGCCATCAGAAGGACAGCGGATTCACCCCTCCACTTT.

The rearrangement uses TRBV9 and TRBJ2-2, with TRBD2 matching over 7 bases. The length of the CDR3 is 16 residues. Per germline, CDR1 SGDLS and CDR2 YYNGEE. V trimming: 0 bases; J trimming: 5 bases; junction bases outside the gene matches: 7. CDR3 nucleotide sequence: TGTGCCAGCAGCGTAGGTCCGGGAGGAGGAACCGGGGAGCTGTTTTTT. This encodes CASSVGPGGGTGELFF.

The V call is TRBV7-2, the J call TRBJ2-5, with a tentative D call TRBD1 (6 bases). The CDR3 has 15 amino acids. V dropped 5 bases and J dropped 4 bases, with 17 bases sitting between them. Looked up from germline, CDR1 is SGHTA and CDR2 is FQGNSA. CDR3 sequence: CASSPGARRLETQYF. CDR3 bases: TGTGCCAGCAGCCCAGGGGCGCGACGCCTAGAGACCCAGTACTTC.

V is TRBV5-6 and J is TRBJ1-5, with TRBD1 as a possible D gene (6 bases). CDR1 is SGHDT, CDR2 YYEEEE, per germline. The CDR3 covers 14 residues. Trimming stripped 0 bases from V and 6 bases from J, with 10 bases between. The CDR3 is CASSLGGGGQPQHF. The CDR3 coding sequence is TGTGCCAGCAGCTTGGGTGGGGGCGGTCAGCCCCAGCATTTT.

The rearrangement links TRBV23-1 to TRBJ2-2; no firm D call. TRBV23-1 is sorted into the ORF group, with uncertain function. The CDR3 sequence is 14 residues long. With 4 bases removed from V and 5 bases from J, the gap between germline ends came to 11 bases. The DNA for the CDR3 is TGCGCCAGCAGTCGCAGCAGGCCAACCGGGGAGCTGTTTTTT. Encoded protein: CASSRSRPTGELFF.

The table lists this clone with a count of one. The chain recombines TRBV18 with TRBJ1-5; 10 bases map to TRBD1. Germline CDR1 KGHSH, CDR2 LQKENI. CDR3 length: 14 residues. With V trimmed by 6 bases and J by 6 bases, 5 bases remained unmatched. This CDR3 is CASSQDRGRQPQHF. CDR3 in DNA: TGTGCCAGCTCGCAAGACAGGGGGCGTCAGCCCCAGCATTTT. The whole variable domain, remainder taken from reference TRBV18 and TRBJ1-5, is NAGVMQNPRHLVRRRGQEARLRCSPMKGHSHVYWYRQLPEEGLKFMVYLQKENIIDESGMPKERFSAEFPKEGPSILRIQQVVRGDSAAYFCASSQDRGRQPQHFGDGTRLSIL.

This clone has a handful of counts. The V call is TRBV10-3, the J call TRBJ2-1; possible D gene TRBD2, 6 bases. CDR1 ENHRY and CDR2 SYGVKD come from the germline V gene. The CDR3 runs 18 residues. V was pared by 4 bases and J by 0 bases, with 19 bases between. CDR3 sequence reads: CAISGKASEKGSYNEQFF. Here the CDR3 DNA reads TGTGCCATCAGTGGAAAGGCTAGCGAGAAGGGCTCCTACAATGAGCAGTTCTTC.

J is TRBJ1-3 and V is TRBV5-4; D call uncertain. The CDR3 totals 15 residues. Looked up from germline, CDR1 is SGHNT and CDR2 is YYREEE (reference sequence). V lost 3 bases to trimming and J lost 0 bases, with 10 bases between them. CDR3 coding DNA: TGTGCCAGCAGCTCACAACAGAGCTCTGGAAACACCATATATTTT. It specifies CASSSQQSSGNTIYF.

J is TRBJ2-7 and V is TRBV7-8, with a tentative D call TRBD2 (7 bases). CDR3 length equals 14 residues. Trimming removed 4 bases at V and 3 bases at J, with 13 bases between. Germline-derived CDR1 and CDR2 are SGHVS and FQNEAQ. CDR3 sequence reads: CASSSKRDNYEQYV. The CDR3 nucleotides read TGTGCCAGCAGCTCTAAGCGGGACAACTACGAGCAGTACGTC.

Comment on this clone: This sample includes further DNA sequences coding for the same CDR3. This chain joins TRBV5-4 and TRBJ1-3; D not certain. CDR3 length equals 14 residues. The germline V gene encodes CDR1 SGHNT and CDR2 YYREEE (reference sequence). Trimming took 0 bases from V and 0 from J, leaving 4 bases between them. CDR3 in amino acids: CASSLDSSGNTIYF. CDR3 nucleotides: TGTGCCAGCAGCTTGGACAGCTCTGGAAACACCATATATTTT.

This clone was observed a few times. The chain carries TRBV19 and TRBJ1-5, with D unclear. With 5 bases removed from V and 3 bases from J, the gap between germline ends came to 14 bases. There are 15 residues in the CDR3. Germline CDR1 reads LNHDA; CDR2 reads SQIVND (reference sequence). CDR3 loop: CASSSTGSVNQPQHF. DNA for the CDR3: TGTGCCAGTAGTTCAACCGGGAGTGTCAATCAGCCCCAGCATTTT.